The T cell receptor beta chain under discussion was sequenced for a study of T cells in Graves' hyperthyroidism and ophthalmopathy. Uncontrolled infection, other autoimmune disease, pregnancy and lactation each barred patients from inclusion. RNA transcripts were the template for amplifying TCR beta CDR3 regions. A set of HTBI primers served as the primers for a first-round RT-PCR of the TCR CDR3. One entry per CDR3 protein results from TCRdb running MiXCR on the multiplex PCR reads. This sample carries around 400,000 distinct CDR3 sequences, roughly 25% of them seen once, and the ten largest clones take more than 60%. Germline assignment: CDR1 DFQATT and CDR2 SNEGSKA (reference sequence). The CDR3 extends over 14 amino acids. V lost 2 bases and J 0 bases, leaving 11 bases between the germline ends. This clonotype was seen a few times.

This TCR came from a man aged 50-59 years with Graves' hyperthyroidism. The sequenced material came from blood. The rearrangement joins TRBV20-1 to TRBJ2-7; a possible D gene is TRBD1 (5 bases). The CDR3 is CSARKGFSSYEQYF. The CDR3 DNA follows: TGCAGTGCTAGAAAGGGGTTTAGCTCCTACGAGCAGTACTTC.